What follows are 23 T cell receptor beta chains derived from one specimen sequenced in a study of blood T cell repertoires in COVID-19 (TCRdb year 2020). The method behind the library was the immunoSEQ multiplex PCR assay. What TCRdb holds here is the immuneACCESS table cut down to in-frame rearrangements. Part of the clones is not present; checked against another copy, under half of the missing clones reflect an unresolved V gene, and the others are unexplained. In this sample the table shows 120,000 to 150,000 clones, 70% to 90% of which occur a single time. In total, the top ten clones hold about 8% of the sample. Sequences were obtained from peripheral blood. These receptors all come from a woman aged 60-75 years with COVID-19, enrolled during active disease.

V usage is TRBV11-1 and J usage is TRBJ2-5; 7 bases match TRBD1. The CDR3 length is 15 residues. Losses at the gene ends were 4 bases for V and 2 bases for J; bases not matched to a gene: 7. Germline CDR1 reads SGHAT; CDR2 reads FQDESV (reference sequence). DNA for the CDR3: TGTGCCAGCAGCTCCCATGTGGGACAGCAAGAGACCCAGTACTTC. Residues: CASSSHVGQQETQYF.

The chain joins TRBV2 to TRBJ1-4; D not resolved. Trimming pared 6 bases from V and 0 bases from J, leaving 11 bases between. The germline gives CDR1 SNHLY, CDR2 FYNNEI. This CDR3 region has 15 residues. CDR3 sequence: CASSMRTATNEKLFF. In nucleotides, the CDR3 is TGTGCCAGCAGCATGAGGACTGCAACTAATGAAAAACTGTTTTTT.

V usage is TRBV3-1 (or the pseudogene TRBV3-2) and J usage is TRBJ1-1; 9 nucleotides agree with TRBD1. V shed 3 bases and J 5 bases; nucleotides not matched to a gene: 10. The CDR3 has 16 residues. The germline CDR1 and CDR2 sequences are LGHDT and YNNKEL (reference sequence). For the CDR3, the DNA is TGTGCCAGCAGCCATCTCCGACAGGGGGGCGGGACTGAAGCTTTCTTT. Protein sequence: CASSHLRQGGGTEAFF.

This sequence joins TRBV18 and TRBJ1-5; a weak D match, TRBD1 (6 bases). The CDR3 totals 15 residues. The V gene lost 4 bases and the J gene lost 0 bases, with 10 bases spanning the gap. Germline CDR1 reads KGHSH; CDR2 reads LQKENI. The CDR3 protein is CASSLQGDSNQPQHF. DNA for the CDR3: TGTGCCAGCTCACTACAGGGAGATAGCAATCAGCCCCAGCATTTT.

The rearrangement links TRBV10-3 to TRBJ1-2, with 9 bases fitting TRBD1. With 4 bases clipped from V and 7 bases from J, the junction kept 4 bases outside the gene matches. The germline CDR1 and CDR2 sequences are ENHRY and SYGVKD. The CDR3 spans 13 residues. The CDR3 DNA is TGTGCCATCAGTGCCACAGGGGGCTCTGGCTACACCTTC. Translation: CAISATGGSGYTF.

Only one count was recorded for this clone. The chain links TRBV19 to TRBJ1-5; 11 positions match TRBD1. The CDR3 is 13 amino acids. V lost 8 bases, J lost 7 bases, and 4 bases stayed unmatched. From germline, CDR1 is LNHDA and CDR2 SQIVND (reference sequence). The CDR3 DNA reads as TGTGCCAGTGGACAGGGGGCGAGACAGCCCCAGCATTTT. This sequence encodes CASGQGARQPQHF.

The chain uses TRBV19 and TRBJ2-1, with 8 bases fitting TRBD2. CDR1 and CDR2 (germline): LNHDA, SQIVND (reference sequence). The CDR3 consists of 15 residues. V shed 4 bases and J 6 bases; nucleotides not matched to a gene: 8. This CDR3 is CASSSAGGESNEQFF. CDR3 in DNA: TGTGCCAGTAGTAGCGCGGGGGGCGAGTCCAATGAGCAGTTCTTC.

The chain has TRBV19 and TRBJ1-2; D uncertain. This CDR3 has 12 amino acids. Germline V gene data show CDR1 as LNHDA and CDR2 as SQIVND (reference sequence). V gave up 5 bases and J gave up 1 base, with 5 bases separating them. Here the CDR3 reads CASSQFNYGYTF. The CDR3 DNA reads as TGTGCCAGTAGTCAGTTTAACTATGGCTACACCTTC.

This clone appeared a single time. V usage is TRBV6-5 and J usage is TRBJ2-5; 13 bases line up with TRBD2. The trim removed 5 bases at V and 3 bases at J, leaving 3 bases unmatched. This CDR3 has 15 amino acids. Germline assignment: CDR1 MNHEY and CDR2 SVGAGI. For the CDR3, the DNA is TGTGCCAGCAGTCACGGACTAGCGGGGGAAGAGACCCAGTACTTC. Amino acid sequence: CASSHGLAGEETQYF.

This chain connects TRBV12-3 or TRBV12-4 to TRBJ1-5; D call uncertain. The V gene lost 3 bases and the J gene lost 5 bases, with 5 bases spanning the gap. The CDR3 runs to 12 residues. The CDR3 spells CASSLNYQPQHF. CDR3 nucleotides: TGTGCCAGCAGTTTGAACTATCAGCCCCAGCATTTT.

CDR3 nucleotide sequence: TGTGCCAGCAGCCGCTCCGGAGGGGAAGATACGCAGTATTTT. The encoded protein is CASSRSGGEDTQYF. The chain couples TRBV7-9 to TRBJ2-3, with D possibly matching TRBD2 (6 bases). The CDR3 consists of 14 residues. CDR1 and CDR2 (germline): SEHNR, FQNEAQ (reference sequence). The germline V and J ends were trimmed by 5 bases and 5 bases, with 14 bases remaining between them.

The chain is built from TRBV11-2 and TRBJ2-5; D is perhaps TRBD2 (5 bases). Looked up from germline, CDR1 is SGHAT and CDR2 is FQNNGV. The CDR3 is 14 residues long. Between the trimmed V and J ends, which lost 1 base and 1 base, there was a span of 7 bases. CDR3 sequence (DNA): TGTGCCAGCAGCTTAGCTGGAGGCCAAGAGACCCAGTACTTC. This sequence encodes CASSLAGGQETQYF.

This clone was seen a single time. This chain uses TRBV2 with TRBJ1-2; 8 nucleotides match TRBD1. V shed 3 bases and J 7 bases; nucleotides not matched to a gene: 7. This CDR3 region has 14 residues. Germline V CDR1 and CDR2: SNHLY, FYNNEI. CDR3 in DNA: TGTGCCAGCAGTGAGGCCGGACAGGGTGGTGGCTACACCTTC. Its protein is CASSEAGQGGGYTF.

The rearrangement links TRBV24-1 to TRBJ2-1, with 8 bases aligning to TRBD2. The junction had 10 bases not matched to a gene; V was cut back by 3 bases and J by 1 base. The CDR3 has 18 amino acids. CDR1 and CDR2 from the germline V gene are KGHDR and SFDVKD. The CDR3 DNA reads TGTGCCACCAGTGATCCCCCGGGGGCGGGGGGTTCCTACAATGAGCAGTTCTTC. This translates into CATSDPPGAGGSYNEQFF.

The chain is built from TRBV7-6 and TRBJ1-5; D is unresolved. V gave up 4 bases and J gave up 5 bases, with 12 bases separating them. The length of the CDR3 is 14 residues. CDR1 is SGHVS and CDR2 is FNYEAQ in the germline V gene. The CDR3 region is CASSSPGNDQPQHF. The CDR3 bases are TGTGCCAGCAGCTCCCCAGGAAACGATCAGCCCCAGCATTTT.

J is TRBJ1-6 and V is TRBV19; 8 bases agree with TRBD1. The length of the CDR3 is 16 residues. V lost 4 bases and J lost 7; bases outside the gene matches: 9. The germline gives CDR1 LNHDA, CDR2 SQIVND (reference sequence). Written as DNA, the CDR3 is TGTGCCAGTAGTACCCCTAGGACAGGGAGGAATTCACCCCTCCACTTT. Protein product: CASSTPRTGRNSPLHF.

This sequence joins TRBV6-5 and TRBJ1-2; 10 nucleotides align to TRBD1. The CDR3 spans 16 residues. The germline V gene encodes CDR1 MNHEY and CDR2 SVGAGI. Losses at the gene ends were 4 bases for V and 6 bases for J; bases not matched to a gene: 11. The CDR3 DNA is TGTGCCAGCAGTTCCGTGACAGGGGGCTGGACCAATGGCTACACCTTC. Its translation: CASSSVTGGWTNGYTF.

CDR3 DNA sequence: TGTGCCAGCAGCTTAGAACAGGGGTACAATCAGCCCCAGCATTTT. Protein sequence: CASSLEQGYNQPQHF. This chain joins TRBV7-2 and TRBJ1-5; 7 positions match TRBD1. The germline gives CDR1 SGHTA, CDR2 FQGNSA. This CDR3 is built from 15 residues. The J segment lost 3 bases and the V segment lost 1 base, leaving 3 bases of the junction unmatched.

The rearrangement uses TRBV19 and TRBJ1-2, with 7 bases identical to TRBD1. The germline V gene has CDR1 LNHDA and CDR2 SQIVND (reference sequence). Germline trimming cut 6 bases from V and 7 bases from J; bases unmatched to any gene: 2. The CDR3 spans 11 residues. CDR3 sequence reads: CASSRGVGYTF. In nucleotides, the CDR3 is TGTGCCAGTAGCAGGGGGGTTGGCTACACCTTC.

This chain uses TRBV19 with TRBJ2-5, with 8 bases that match TRBD1. This CDR3 has 14 residues. Per germline, CDR1 LNHDA and CDR2 SQIVND (reference sequence). With 4 bases clipped from V and 3 bases from J, the junction kept 4 bases outside the gene matches. CDR3 region: CASSKDRGEETQYF. The CDR3 coding sequence is TGTGCCAGTAGTAAAGACAGGGGAGAAGAGACCCAGTACTTC.

The chain employs TRBV5-1 and TRBJ2-7, with D possibly being TRBD2 (5 bases). This CDR3 comprises 15 residues. Germline lookup yields CDR1 SGHRS and CDR2 YFSETQ. The V and J ends lost 0 bases and 0 bases respectively, with 10 bases between them. The CDR3 here is CASSLARDISYEQYF. In DNA, the CDR3 is TGCGCCAGCAGCTTGGCTCGGGATATCTCCTACGAGCAGTACTTC.

The rearrangement links TRBV9 to TRBJ2-2; D might be TRBD1 (6 bases). Trimming pared 3 bases from V and 0 bases from J, leaving 9 bases between. The V gene's germline CDR1 is SGDLS and CDR2 YYNGEE. This CDR3 has 15 amino acids. CDR3 DNA sequence: TGTGCCAGCAGCGCACAGGGCGCGAACACCGGGGAGCTGTTTTTT. This encodes CASSAQGANTGELFF. Using reference TRBV9 and TRBJ2-2 for the parts outside the CDR3, the full variable domain is DSGVTQTPKHLITATGQRVTLRCSPRSGDLSVYWYQQSLDQGLQFLIQYYNGEERAKGNILERFSAQQFPDLHSELNLSSLELGDSALYFCASSAQGANTGELFFGEGSRLTVL.

CDR3 sequence reads: CASSRTGYSNQPQHF. The DNA for the CDR3 is TGTGCCAGCAGTCGGACAGGGTATAGCAATCAGCCCCAGCATTTT. The chain uses TRBV27 and TRBJ1-5, with 8 nucleotides matching TRBD1. Per the germline V gene, CDR1 is MNHEY and CDR2 is SMNVEV (reference sequence). V lost 5 bases and J lost 0; bases outside the gene matches: 3. CDR3 size: 15 residues.